This entry concerns a single T cell receptor beta chain. This record belongs to a study of blood T cell repertoires in COVID-19. The CDR3 has 16 residues. The V gene's germline CDR1 is LNHDA and CDR2 SQIVND (reference sequence). V dropped 6 bases and J dropped 3; count of bases not matched to a gene: 10. Authors' methods: Reference gene primers were amplified, and this amplification served to estimate nucleated cell counts. Only in-frame clones appear in the TCRdb table, and some are missing; sequencing was by immunoSEQ multiplex PCR. Clonal size and the V and J genes are those of that table, whereas D and trimming came from the DNA. The table lists 50,000 to 65,000 clones, about 90% of them singletons.

The sample was peripheral blood. This receptor was taken from a man in his sixties with acute or convalescent COVID-19. The genes are TRBV19 and TRBJ2-2; 7 nucleotides match TRBD1. In DNA form, the CDR3 reads TGTGCCAGTAGGGGCCGTAGGGACAGAGACACCGGGGAGCTGTTTTTT. It encodes CASRGRRDRDTGELFF.